These 22 T cell receptor beta chains originate from one sample sequenced in a study of T cell repertoires in cytomegalovirus infection. These receptors' targets are unknown. Via MiXCR, TCRdb re-called the reads, giving one row per CDR3 protein. Altogether about 310,000 distinct CDR3 sequences are present, approximately 25% being singletons, with the ten largest covering roughly 14%. The starting material was cultured PBMCs, obtained from culture after CMV antigen stimulation. Receptor source: a human donor in good health (CMV status not recorded). Some clones in this sample may be carry-over from other donors' samples.

The V call is TRBV6-1, the J call TRBJ1-4; 8 nucleotides match TRBD1. The germline gives CDR1 MNHNS, CDR2 SASEGT. V lost 6 bases to trimming and J lost 13 bases; unmatched junction nucleotides: 4. The CDR3 covers 11 residues. CDR3 sequence: CASSRGQGLFF. In nucleotides, the CDR3 is TGTGCCAGCAGCCGCGGACAGGGACTGTTTTTT.

The chain couples TRBV20-1 to TRBJ2-7, with TRBD1 matching 9 bases. J lost 1 base, V lost 4 bases, and 8 bases had no gene match. This CDR3 spans 15 amino acids. CDR1 and CDR2 from the germline V gene are DFQATT and SNEGSKA (reference sequence). For the CDR3, the DNA is TGCAGTGCTACCCACTCGACAGGGGGTTCCTACGAGCAGTACTTC. Translating gives CSATHSTGGSYEQYF.

The J gene is TRBJ2-1, the V gene TRBV18, with a tentative D call TRBD2 (6 bases). Per germline, CDR1 KGHSH and CDR2 LQKENI. V lost 3 bases and J 0 bases, leaving 18 bases between the germline ends. This CDR3 has 18 residues. CDR3 nucleotide sequence: TGTGCCAGCTCACCCCTTGGAGGGGCTGAGAGCTCCTACAATGAGCAGTTCTTC. It is translated as CASSPLGGAESSYNEQFF.

The genes are TRBV20-1 and TRBJ2-1; TRBD2 aligns across 11 bases. Germline loops: CDR1 DFQATT, CDR2 SNEGSKA (reference sequence). CDR3 size: 15 residues. The junction had 11 bases not matched to a gene; V was cut back by 3 bases and J by 10 bases. CDR3 coding DNA: TGCAGTGCTAGTTTGGCGGCTAGCGGGAGGCCCGAGCAGTTCTTC. Translation gives CSASLAASGRPEQFF.

The chain joins TRBV4-1 to TRBJ2-1; TRBD2 aligns across 12 bases. The V gene's germline CDR1 is MGHRA and CDR2 YSYEKL. The CDR3 sequence is 17 residues long. The ends lost 3 bases at V and 5 bases at J; junction bases unmatched: 8. CDR3 loop: CASSHPGTSGPNNEQFF. The CDR3 nucleotides are TGCGCCAGCAGCCACCCCGGGACTAGCGGGCCTAACAATGAGCAGTTCTTC.

This chain joins TRBV5-4 and TRBJ1-1; D uncertain. This CDR3 is 14 amino acids long. V lost 4 bases, J lost 1 base, and 11 bases lay in between. The germline gives CDR1 SGHNT, CDR2 YYREEE (reference sequence). CDR3 sequence (DNA): TGTGCCAGCAGCGCTCGGACGGGGAACACTGAAGCTTTCTTT. Translated, it gives CASSARTGNTEAFF.

This clonotype came up a few times. J is TRBJ2-7 and V is TRBV15; maybe TRBD1 (5 bases). V gave up 5 bases and J gave up 5 bases, with 10 bases separating them. The germline V gene has CDR1 LNHNV and CDR2 YYDKDF (reference sequence). CDR3 size: 12 residues. The CDR3 is CATSRNRNEQYF. The DNA of the CDR3 is TGTGCCACCAGCCGAAACAGGAACGAGCAGTACTTC. Drawing the rest from reference TRBV15 and TRBJ2-7, the complete variable domain is DAMVIQNPRYQVTQFGKPVTLSCSQTLNHNVMYWYQQKSSQAPKLLFHYYDKDFNNEADTPDNFQSRRPNTSFCFLDIRSPGLGDTAMYLCATSRNRNEQYFGPGTRLTVT.

As DNA, the CDR3 is TGTGCCAGCAGCCACGGGCAGACCCCCGAGCAGTACTTC. Protein product: CASSHGQTPEQYF. The rearrangement links TRBV28 to TRBJ2-7; D remains unclear. CDR3 length: 13 residues. Germline V gene sequence: CDR1 MDHEN, CDR2 SYDVKM. V lost 6 bases, J lost 6 bases, and 15 bases lay in between.

Remarks on this clonotype: Relative to the germline gene, one junction end is altered; a read error may explain this. The chain employs TRBV20-1 and TRBJ2-1; 8 bases match TRBD2. The length of the CDR3 is 16 residues. The germline gives CDR1 DFQATT, CDR2 SNEGSKA (reference sequence). This CDR3 reads CSARDYAAGVDNEQFF. The CDR3 nucleotides read TGCAGTGCTCGAGACTATGCAGCGGGAGTAGACAATGAGCAGTTCTTC.

This chain uses TRBV4-3 with TRBJ1-4, with D possibly matching TRBD1 (5 bases). The V and J ends lost 1 base and 7 bases respectively, with 13 bases between them. Germline values: CDR1 LGHNA, CDR2 YSLEER. CDR3 length: 15 amino acids. The CDR3 protein is CASSQGIDRFEKLFF. As DNA, the CDR3 is TGCGCCAGCAGCCAAGGCATCGACAGATTTGAAAAACTGTTTTTT.

This clonotype was recorded many times. The J gene is TRBJ1-3, the V gene TRBV7-8; the D gene is possibly TRBD1 (5 bases). This CDR3 is built from 15 residues. The V and J ends lost 3 bases and 0 bases respectively, with 9 bases between them. In germline, CDR1 is SGHVS, CDR2 FQNEAQ. The CDR3: CASSFDSNSGNTIYF. The CDR3 DNA follows: TGTGCCAGCAGCTTCGACAGCAACTCTGGAAACACCATATATTTT.

This clonotype was observed a few times. The gene calls are TRBV11-3 and TRBJ2-1, with 11 bases that match TRBD2. The CDR3 is 16 amino acids. J gave up 8 bases and V 1 base, and 7 bases lay outside the gene matches. Germline CDR1 SGHNT, CDR2 YENEEA. CDR3 region: CASSLGLAGIIYEQFF. The CDR3 nucleotides are TGTGCCAGCAGCTTAGGACTAGCGGGAATTATTTATGAGCAGTTCTTC. The variable domain in full, completed from reference TRBV11-3 and TRBJ2-1, reads EAGVVQSPRYKIIEKKQPVAFWCNPISGHNTLYWYLQNLGQGPELLIRYENEEAVDDSQLPKDRFSAERLKGVDSTLKIQPAELGDSAVYLCASSLGLAGIIYEQFFGPGTRLTVL.

This rearrangement joins TRBV2 to TRBJ2-1; D call uncertain. This CDR3 is built from 17 residues. The V gene lost 1 base and the J gene lost 8 bases, with 21 bases spanning the gap. Germline assignment: CDR1 SNHLY and CDR2 FYNNEI. CDR3 region: CASSEGRQVIRPDEQFF. CDR3 DNA sequence: TGTGCCAGCAGTGAAGGGCGACAAGTAATCCGCCCGGATGAGCAGTTCTTC.

This clonotype has just a few counts. The chain is built from TRBV11-2 and TRBJ2-5; 13 nucleotides align to TRBD2. Germline CDR1 SGHAT, CDR2 FQNNGV. V gave up 5 bases and J gave up 5 bases; unmatched junction bases: 11. The CDR3 totals 17 residues. The CDR3 region has the DNA TGTGCCAGCAGCCCTTCTAGACTAGCGGGAGGAGGGGAGACCCAGTACTTC. Translating it yields CASSPSRLAGGGETQYF. Drawing the rest from reference TRBV11-2 and TRBJ2-5, the complete variable domain is EAGVAQSPRYKIIEKRQSVAFWCNPISGHATLYWYQQILGQGPKLLIQFQNNGVVDDSQLPKDRFSAERLKGVDSTLKIQPAKLEDSAVYLCASSPSRLAGGGETQYFGPGTRLLVL.

This clonotype was recorded a few times. The chain carries TRBV6-6 and TRBJ2-6; D uncertain. Germline loops: CDR1 MNHNY, CDR2 SVGAGI (reference sequence). The CDR3 has 17 amino acids. V lost 2 bases and J 4 bases, leaving 15 bases between the germline ends. CDR3 sequence: CASSYLLWGTGANVLTF. The DNA for the CDR3 is TGTGCCAGCAGTTACCTGCTCTGGGGTACGGGGGCCAACGTCCTGACTTTC.

The J gene is TRBJ1-2, the V gene TRBV7-9; 8 bases agree with TRBD1. Germline CDR1 is SEHNR and CDR2 is FQNEAQ (reference sequence). The ends lost 0 bases at V and 8 bases at J; junction bases unmatched: 8. This CDR3 has 15 residues. CDR3 residues: CASSLATGAPGGYTF. The CDR3 nucleotides are TGTGCCAGCAGCTTAGCGACAGGGGCACCAGGGGGCTACACCTTC.

The DNA of the CDR3 is TGTGCCAGCAGCCTAAGCGGCAGGGTAACTGAAGCTTTCTTT. Translating it yields CASSLSGRVTEAFF. This chain links TRBV6-5 with TRBJ1-1; maybe TRBD1 (5 bases). Germline V gene sequence: CDR1 MNHEY, CDR2 SVGAGI. V lost 6 bases and J lost 5, with 16 bases in between. The CDR3 totals 14 residues.

This clonotype turned up a few times. The chain combines TRBV27 with TRBJ2-7, with D possibly TRBD2 on 6 matching bases. The germline gives CDR1 MNHEY, CDR2 SMNVEV (reference sequence). Trimming left V 3 bases short and J 3 bases short, with 15 bases between. The CDR3 length is 15 residues. The CDR3 reads CASSLASASSYEQYF. CDR3 coding DNA: TGTGCCAGCAGTTTGGCTAGCGCCTCGAGCTACGAGCAGTACTTC.

The CDR3 reads CASSAWTSGREETQYF. CDR3 nucleotides: TGTGCCAGCAGCGCCTGGACTAGCGGGAGGGAAGAGACCCAGTACTTC. This chain links TRBV3-1 with TRBJ2-5; 15 bases are shared with TRBD2. V was pared by 5 bases and J by 3 bases, with 4 bases of the junction left unmatched. The CDR3 length is 16 residues. CDR1 and CDR2 from the germline V gene are LGHDT and YNNKEL (reference sequence).

This rearrangement joins TRBV15 to TRBJ1-2; no clear D gene. The length of the CDR3 is 14 residues. The germline V and J ends were trimmed by 1 base and 6 bases, with 12 bases remaining between them. The V gene's germline CDR1 is LNHNV and CDR2 YYDKDF (reference sequence). Written as DNA, the CDR3 is TGTGCCACCAGCAGAGTTGGCCCTAGTAATGGCTACACCTTC. Protein: CATSRVGPSNGYTF.

This clonotype appeared many times. The chain employs TRBV11-2 and TRBJ2-1; 11 bases align to TRBD2. With V trimmed by 4 bases and J by 8 bases, 16 bases remained unmatched. CDR1 and CDR2 (germline): SGHAT, FQNNGV. This CDR3 spans 18 amino acids. DNA of the CDR3: TGTGCCAGCAGCTCGGAGATTAGAAGACTAGCGGGATCGGATGAGCAGTTCTTC. It yields the protein CASSSEIRRLAGSDEQFF.

This clonotype was detected a few times. The chain joins TRBV14 to TRBJ2-1, with TRBD1 identical over 7 bases. This CDR3 is 15 amino acids long. Germline V gives CDR1 SGHDN, CDR2 FVKESK. Trimming took 0 bases from V and 6 from J; bases not matched to a gene: 5. CDR3: CASSQDSAGGNEQFF. CDR3 nucleotides: TGTGCCAGCAGCCAAGATTCAGCAGGGGGCAATGAGCAGTTCTTC.